This T cell receptor beta chain is from a study of T cells in Graves' hyperthyroidism and ophthalmopathy. The CDR3 regions of TCR beta were amplified from RNA transcripts. TCR CDR3 regions were first amplified by RT-PCR with HTBI primers. Each CDR3 protein is one row after TCRdb ran MiXCR on the multiplex PCR reads. The data contain hundreds of thousands of distinct CDR3 sequences, 14% of them singletons. The V and J ends lost 3 bases and 4 bases respectively, with 16 bases between them. Per the germline V gene, CDR1 is SGHTA and CDR2 is FQGNSA. The CDR3 length is 17 residues. This clonotype was obtained from a woman aged 18-30 years with Graves' hyperthyroidism. Sequences were obtained from blood. This chain joins TRBV7-2 and TRBJ2-6; tentative D call: TRBD1 (6 bases). CDR3 nucleotides: TGTGCCAGCAGCTTGACAGGCAGCGCTTCCGGGGCCAACGTCCTGACTTTC. Encoded protein: CASSLTGSASGANVLTF.